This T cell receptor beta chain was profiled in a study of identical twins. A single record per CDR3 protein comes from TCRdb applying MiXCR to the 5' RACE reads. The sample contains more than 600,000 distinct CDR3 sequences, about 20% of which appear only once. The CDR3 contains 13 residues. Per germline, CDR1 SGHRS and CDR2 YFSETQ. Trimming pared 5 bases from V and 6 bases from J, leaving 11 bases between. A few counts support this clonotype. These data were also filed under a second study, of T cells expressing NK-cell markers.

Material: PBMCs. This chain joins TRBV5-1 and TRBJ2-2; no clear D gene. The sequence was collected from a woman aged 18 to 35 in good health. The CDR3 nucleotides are TGCGCCAGCAGTCCTGATTCTTCCGGGGAGCTGTTTTTT. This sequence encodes CASSPDSSGELFF.